A single sample gave rise to the 20 T cell receptor beta chains below, sequenced in a study of blood T cells in healthy people across ages. A second PCR of about 7 to 12 cycles used a sample-barcoded 5' primer and a J-beta primer mix. TCRdb re-called the 5' RACE reads through MiXCR, storing one row per CDR3 protein. Of 1.5 million to 2 million distinct CDR3 sequences detected, roughly two fifths appear once; the ten largest clones hold roughly 23%. The specimen was blood. The receptors originated from a human donor in good health.

The gene calls are TRBV11-2 and TRBJ2-5; no clear D gene. Trimming took off 2 bases at V and 9 bases at J, with 10 bases between the two ends. Germline CDR1 and CDR2: SGHAT and FQNNGV. The CDR3 loop spans 12 amino acids. DNA for the CDR3: TGTGCCAGCAGCTTAATAAAAACGGCCCAGTACTTC. As protein: CASSLIKTAQYF.

V gene TRBV27 combines with J gene TRBJ1-2; possible D gene TRBD1, 5 bases. The CDR3 is made up of 15 amino acids. The germline V and J ends were trimmed by 0 bases and 8 bases, with 16 bases remaining between them. CDR1 and CDR2 (germline): MNHEY, SMNVEV (reference sequence). The CDR3: CASSLSAGGMGGYTF. The CDR3 coding sequence is TGTGCCAGCAGTTTATCTGCCGGGGGGATGGGCGGCTACACCTTC.

CDR3 DNA sequence: TGCAGTGCTAGTAGCGGGGGTGACACCGGGGAGCTGTTTTTT. Protein: CSASSGGDTGELFF. This rearrangement joins TRBV20-1 to TRBJ2-2; 9 bases map to TRBD2. CDR3 length: 14 amino acids. From germline, CDR1 is DFQATT and CDR2 SNEGSKA (reference sequence). J was trimmed by 3 bases and V by 3 bases; bases with no gene match: 2.

This clonotype was detected a few times. This chain links TRBV15 with TRBJ1-5, with 8 bases that match TRBD1. The germline gives CDR1 LNHNV, CDR2 YYDKDF (reference sequence). The CDR3 has 13 amino acids. J lost 5 bases, V lost 9 bases, and 6 bases had no gene match. The CDR3 here is CATGQALYQPQHF. CDR3 sequence (DNA): TGTGCCACGGGACAGGCGCTTTATCAGCCCCAGCATTTT.

The gene calls are TRBV4-3 and TRBJ2-3, with a tentative D call TRBD1 (7 bases). Trimming stripped 0 bases from V and 6 bases from J, with 13 bases between. The CDR3 totals 15 residues. The germline V gene has CDR1 LGHNA and CDR2 YSLEER. The CDR3 region is CASSQEDREADTQYF. Here the CDR3 DNA reads TGCGCCAGCAGCCAAGAAGACAGGGAGGCGGATACGCAGTATTTT.

This clonotype came up a few times. The V and J genes are TRBV29-1 and TRBJ2-1, with 13 bases identical to TRBD2. The length of the CDR3 is 15 residues. Germline V lookup: CDR1 SQVTM, CDR2 ANQGSEA. Trimming cost V 5 bases and J 8 bases; bases outside gene matches: 9. This chain's CDR3 is CSVPTTSGGAYEQFF. Written as DNA, the CDR3 is TGCAGCGTTCCCACCACTAGCGGGGGGGCCTATGAGCAGTTCTTC.

The J gene is TRBJ2-1, the V gene TRBV7-9; TRBD2 agrees at 7 bases. The germline CDR1 and CDR2 sequences are SEHNR and FQNEAQ (reference sequence). The junction had 13 bases not matched to a gene; V was cut back by 8 bases and J by 9 bases. This CDR3 has 14 residues. CDR3 protein: CASGAPSGAVEQFF. The CDR3 DNA sequence: TGTGCCAGCGGAGCCCCCAGCGGGGCTGTTGAGCAGTTCTTC.

The V and J genes are TRBV6-7 and TRBJ2-3; 7 bases match TRBD1. TRBV6-7 is labeled an ORF, and its function is uncertain. This CDR3 spans 14 amino acids. The V and J ends lost 5 bases and 2 bases, in that order; junction bases with no gene match: 4. The CDR3, as DNA: TGTGCCAGCAGTCCCACAGGGGACACAGATACGCAGTATTTT. Translation: CASSPTGDTDTQYF.

The chain couples TRBV29-1 to TRBJ1-2; 9 nucleotides match TRBD1. Losses at the gene ends were 7 bases for V and 3 bases for J; bases not matched to a gene: 6. This CDR3 region has 13 residues. The germline CDR1 and CDR2 sequences are SQVTM and ANQGSEA. The chain's CDR3 is CSAWDRDYYGYTF. The CDR3 DNA reads as TGCAGCGCCTGGGACAGGGATTACTATGGCTACACCTTC.

Details on this clonotype: This could be a read error, since a much larger clone is one nucleotide away. This chain connects TRBV7-9 to TRBJ2-7; D is undetermined. The closer fit of TRBJ2-1 to the DNA end suggests the J call may be wrong. This CDR3 region has 10 residues. Germline CDR1 reads SEHNR; CDR2 reads FQNEAQ (reference sequence). CDR3 region: CASSLEEQFF. The DNA of the CDR3 is TGTGCCAGCAGCTTAGAGGAGCAGTTCTTC.

The chain has TRBV5-1 and TRBJ2-3; TRBD2 might be the D (7 bases). Trimming cost V 5 bases and J 2 bases, with 15 bases left between them. The CDR3 is 15 amino acids. Germline CDR1 is SGHRS and CDR2 is YFSETQ. The CDR3 sequence: CASSGGAADTDTQYF. CDR3 in DNA: TGCGCCAGCAGTGGGGGGGCAGCGGACACAGATACGCAGTATTTT.

This clonotype has a handful of counts. The gene calls are TRBV12-3 or TRBV12-4 and TRBJ2-7; 8 bases line up with TRBD1. CDR3 length: 15 residues. With V trimmed by 2 bases and J by 2 bases, 5 bases remained unmatched. The CDR3 bases are TGTGCCAGCAGTTTAAGGGGACAGGTAGCCTACGAGCAGTACTTC. Its translation is CASSLRGQVAYEQYF.

The sample holds many counts of this clonotype. Compared with germline, one end of the junction differs, possibly owing to a read error. V usage is TRBV7-2 and J usage is TRBJ1-4; 9 bases are a match to TRBD1. The CDR3 sequence is 13 residues long. Germline values: CDR1 SGHTA, CDR2 FQGNSA. The CDR3 protein is CASSPDRGEKLFF. The CDR3 coding sequence is TGCGCCAGCAGCCCGGACAGGGGTGAAAAACTGTTTTTT.

This clonotype has just a few counts. The chain couples TRBV7-2 to TRBJ2-1; a possible D gene is TRBD1 (6 bases). Looked up from germline, CDR1 is SGHTA and CDR2 is FQGNSA. The CDR3 loop spans 15 amino acids. V dropped 5 bases and J dropped 6 bases, with 17 bases sitting between them. The CDR3 region is CASSHSWGLPNEQFF. The CDR3 DNA reads TGTGCCAGCAGCCATTCCTGGGGGCTGCCCAATGAGCAGTTCTTC. The full variable domain, in which reference TRBV7-2 and TRBJ2-1 provide the parts outside the CDR3, is GAGVSQSPSNKVTEKGKDVELRCDPISGHTALYWYRQSLGQGLEFLIYFQGNSAPDKSGLPSDRFSAERTGGSVSTLTIQRTQQEDSAVYLCASSHSWGLPNEQFFGPGTRLTVL.

The rearrangement joins TRBV7-2 to TRBJ1-2, with a possible D match to TRBD1 (6 bases). The CDR3 spans 16 residues. The V end was cut by 5 bases, the J end by 6 bases, with 22 bases between. CDR1 and CDR2 (germline): SGHTA, FQGNSA. In DNA, the CDR3 is TGTGCCAGCAGCCCCAGCCCTTGGGGGGGGGCGGATGGCTACACCTTC. Translating it yields CASSPSPWGGADGYTF.

This clonotype was counted many times. The chain couples TRBV10-3 to TRBJ2-6; TRBD1 matches at 9 bases. The V gene's germline CDR1 is ENHRY and CDR2 SYGVKD. The CDR3 is 16 amino acids. After removal of 9 bases from V and 0 bases from J, the junction contained 6 bases not matched to a gene. CDR3 coding DNA: TGTGCCATAGGACAGGGGCCCTTCTCTGGGGCCAACGTCCTGACTTTC. This sequence encodes CAIGQGPFSGANVLTF.

As concerns this clonotype: One junction end disagrees with the germline gene, perhaps due to a read error. The chain carries TRBV4-3 and TRBJ2-1; D gene ambiguous. The germline gives CDR1 LGHNA, CDR2 YSLEER. CDR3 length: 13 residues. The CDR3 nucleotides read TGCGCCAACAGCCAAGATGGTATATGTGAGCAGTTCTTC. It encodes CANSQDGICEQFF.

This clonotype occurred a few times. The chain recombines TRBV6-5 with TRBJ2-6; 7 bases line up with TRBD1. CDR3 length: 16 amino acids. The J segment lost 3 bases and the V segment lost 3 bases, leaving 5 bases of the junction unmatched. From germline, CDR1 is MNHEY and CDR2 SVGAGI. CDR3 DNA: TGTGCCAGCAGTTATACGGGACAGCTTGGGGCCAACGTCCTGACTTTC. Protein sequence: CASSYTGQLGANVLTF.

The rearrangement links TRBV4-3 to TRBJ1-6, with 9 bases lining up with TRBD1. The germline V gene has CDR1 LGHNA and CDR2 YSLEER. The CDR3 extends over 17 amino acids. The ends lost 4 bases at V and 0 bases at J; junction bases unmatched: 4. The CDR3 is CASSLGTGSSYNSPLHF. The DNA of the CDR3 is TGCGCCAGCAGCCTAGGGACAGGGAGCTCCTATAATTCACCCCTCCACTTT.

This clonotype was seen a handful of times. CDR3 coding DNA: TGCAGTGCTAGAGATCAGAAGCGGGGGGGCCTAGAGCAGTTCTTC. Protein: CSARDQKRGGLEQFF. The chain uses TRBV20-1 and TRBJ2-1, with TRBD2 identical over 10 bases. The CDR3 has 15 amino acids. V gave up 0 bases and J gave up 10 bases; unmatched junction bases: 9. Germline CDR1 and CDR2: DFQATT and SNEGSKA (reference sequence).